One sample yielded the 27 T cell receptor beta chains listed below, sequenced in a study of identical twins. One entry per CDR3 protein results from TCRdb running MiXCR on the 5' RACE reads. Of some 240,000 distinct CDR3 sequences listed, roughly 8% were seen once; the top ten hold approximately 3%. The sample was also reused in another study, on yellow fever vaccine responses in identical twins.

The sequencing input was CD8+ T cells sorted from blood. The source of these receptors is a woman aged 18 to 35 in good health.

There are many counts of this clonotype. CDR3 nucleotides: TGTGCCATCAGTGGTACCGCTACCGATACGCAGTATTTT. It specifies CAISGTATDTQYF. The chain recombines TRBV10-3 with TRBJ2-3; no clear D. CDR1 and CDR2 (germline): ENHRY, SYGVKD. The length of the CDR3 is 13 residues. V was shortened by 4 bases and J by 6 bases, with 11 bases between the two germline ends.

Many counts were recorded for this clonotype. The chain has TRBV7-6 and TRBJ2-2; possibly TRBD1 or TRBD2 for D (5 bases each). CDR1 and CDR2 (germline): SGHVS, FNYEAQ. The CDR3 contains 18 residues. Trimming cost V 1 base and J 4 bases, with 19 bases left between them. The CDR3 reads CASSLGWDRSSGTGELFF. The DNA of the CDR3 is TGTGCCAGCAGCTTAGGTTGGGACCGTTCGTCGGGCACCGGGGAGCTGTTTTTT.

This clonotype has more than one count but fewer than ten. The V gene is TRBV5-1, the J gene TRBJ2-7; 8 nucleotides match TRBD1. V shed 4 bases and J 2 bases; nucleotides not matched to a gene: 8. The CDR3 extends over 15 amino acids. The germline gives CDR1 SGHRS, CDR2 YFSETQ. The CDR3 loop is CASSLTGTGAYEQYF. The CDR3 region has the DNA TGCGCCAGCAGCCTGACCGGGACAGGAGCCTACGAGCAGTACTTC. Using reference TRBV5-1 and TRBJ2-7 for the parts outside the CDR3, the full variable domain is KAGVTQTPRYLIKTRGQQVTLSCSPISGHRSVSWYQQTPGQGLQFLFEYFSETQRNKGNFPGRFSGRQFSNSRSEMNVSTLELGDSALYLCASSLTGTGAYEQYFGPGTRLTVT.

This clonotype was counted a few times. The CDR3 region has the DNA TGTGCCAGCAGTCTACCCCTTAGCGGGAGTAAGGAGCTGTTTTTT. This gives the protein CASSLPLSGSKELFF. The rearrangement uses TRBV7-2 and TRBJ2-2, with 9 bases matching TRBD2. Germline trimming cut 6 bases from V and 10 bases from J; bases unmatched to any gene: 12. CDR3 length: 15 amino acids. CDR1 and CDR2 from the germline V gene are SGHTA and FQGNSA.

The CDR3 sequence: CASSVRTSGGSGANVLTF. CDR3 in DNA: TGTGCCAGCAGCGTTCGGACTAGCGGGGGCTCTGGGGCCAACGTCCTGACTTTC. V is TRBV9 and J is TRBJ2-6; 13 nucleotides align to TRBD2. The CDR3 loop spans 18 amino acids. V gave up 2 bases and J gave up 0 bases; unmatched junction bases: 2. The germline CDR1 and CDR2 sequences are SGDLS and YYNGEE.

This clonotype showed up many times. The J gene is TRBJ2-7, the V gene TRBV11-2; D uncertain. Trimming removed 1 base from V and 3 bases from J, with 10 bases in between. This CDR3 contains 14 residues. Germline lookup yields CDR1 SGHAT and CDR2 FQNNGV. The CDR3 DNA follows: TGTGCCAGCAGCTTAGGTCCCGACGACTACGAGCAGTACTTC. It specifies CASSLGPDDYEQYF.

At least ten counts were recorded for this clonotype. The chain uses TRBV13 and TRBJ2-1; D uncertain. V lost 5 bases and J 6 bases, leaving 8 bases between the germline ends. Germline-derived CDR1 and CDR2 are PRHDT and FYEKMQ (reference sequence). The CDR3 has 12 amino acids. CDR3 sequence reads: CASSLFSNEQFF. CDR3 DNA sequence: TGTGCCAGCAGCCTCTTTTCCAATGAGCAGTTCTTC. The variable domain in full, completed from reference TRBV13 and TRBJ2-1, reads AAGVIQSPRHLIKEKRETATLKCYPIPRHDTVYWYQQGPGQDPQFLISFYEKMQSDKGSIPDRFSAQQFSDYHSELNMSSLELGDSALYFCASSLFSNEQFFGPGTRLTVL.

This clonotype came up a few times. J is TRBJ2-2 and V is TRBV20-1, with TRBD2 as a possible D gene (5 bases). Trimming removed 5 bases from V and 2 bases from J, with 9 bases in between. The CDR3 consists of 13 residues. Germline V gene data show CDR1 as DFQATT and CDR2 as SNEGSKA (reference sequence). The CDR3 nucleotides read TGCAGTGCTGGACTGAGAAACACCGGGGAGCTGTTTTTT. Its protein is CSAGLRNTGELFF.

This clonotype was seen repeatedly, ten times or more. The CDR3 nucleotides read TGTGCCAGCAGTTTAGCGGAATCTCAGGGGGTTCCTGGAAACACCATATATTTT. The encoded protein is CASSLAESQGVPGNTIYF. V is TRBV12-3 or TRBV12-4 and J is TRBJ1-3; TRBD1 matches at 7 bases. The J segment lost 2 bases and the V segment lost 0 bases, leaving 10 bases of the junction unmatched. This CDR3 region has 18 residues.

This chain connects TRBV7-9 to TRBJ2-7, with D possibly being TRBD1 (6 bases). Germline CDR1 SEHNR, CDR2 FQNEAQ (reference sequence). The CDR3 contains 13 residues. V was cut by 5 bases and J by 4 bases, with 12 bases left in between. CDR3 sequence reads: CASSSGTLYEQYF. The CDR3 DNA reads as TGTGCCAGCAGCAGTGGGACATTGTACGAGCAGTACTTC. The complete variable domain, with remaining parts taken from reference TRBV7-9 and TRBJ2-7, reads DTGVSQNPRHKITKRGQNVTFRCDPISEHNRLYWYRQTLGQGPEFLTYFQNEAQLEKSRLLSDRFSAERPKGSFSTLEIQRTEQGDSAMYLCASSSGTLYEQYFGPGTRLTVT.

This clonotype showed up many times. This sequence joins TRBV7-9 and TRBJ2-1; maybe TRBD2 (5 bases). The CDR3 runs 13 residues. The V gene lost 5 bases and the J gene lost 3 bases, with 8 bases spanning the gap. Germline-derived CDR1 and CDR2 are SEHNR and FQNEAQ (reference sequence). The CDR3 sequence: CASSSRDYNEQFF. CDR3 nucleotide sequence: TGTGCCAGCAGCAGTCGGGACTACAATGAGCAGTTCTTC.

This clonotype was seen many times. This rearrangement joins TRBV10-3 to TRBJ2-1; TRBD2 matches at 11 bases. CDR3 length: 17 residues. V was clipped by 4 bases and J by 0 bases; unmatched bases: 5. Per germline, CDR1 ENHRY and CDR2 SYGVKD. CDR3 sequence reads: CAISVLAGGYSYNEQFF. DNA of the CDR3: TGTGCCATCAGTGTGCTAGCGGGGGGTTACTCCTACAATGAGCAGTTCTTC.

This rearrangement joins TRBV29-1 to TRBJ2-7; TRBD2 matches 7 bases. V shed 5 bases, J shed 0 bases, and the junction held 4 bases outside the gene matches. Germline-derived CDR1 and CDR2 are SQVTM and ANQGSEA. This CDR3 region has 13 residues. The CDR3 loop is CSVQGGSSYEQYF. In DNA form, the CDR3 reads TGCAGCGTTCAGGGCGGGAGCTCCTACGAGCAGTACTTC.

This clonotype was seen more than once but under ten times. The chain recombines TRBV2 with TRBJ2-3; D unclear. The CDR3 length is 15 residues. Trimming took off 3 bases at V and 6 bases at J, with 16 bases between the two ends. Germline-derived CDR1 and CDR2 are SNHLY and FYNNEI. CDR3 amino acids: CASSESLVGSDTQYF. Written as DNA, the CDR3 is TGTGCCAGCAGTGAGTCTCTCGTGGGTTCGGATACGCAGTATTTT. Based on the CDR3 plus reference TRBV2 and TRBJ2-3, the full variable domain is EPEVTQTPSHQVTQMGQEVILRCVPISNHLYFYWYRQILGQKVEFLVSFYNNEISEKSEIFDDQFSVERPDGSNFTLKIRSTKLEDSAMYFCASSESLVGSDTQYFGPGTRLTVL.

This clonotype has only a few counts. This chain joins TRBV29-1 and TRBJ2-7; either TRBD1 or TRBD2 may supply D (6 bases each). The length of the CDR3 is 13 residues. V lost 4 bases to trimming and J lost 1 base, with 11 bases between them. Germline CDR1 reads SQVTM; CDR2 reads ANQGSEA. Here the CDR3 reads CSVGGGTSYEQYF. The DNA for the CDR3 is TGCAGCGTTGGCGGAGGGACATCCTACGAGCAGTACTTC.

A few counts support this clonotype. The chain recombines TRBV5-6 with TRBJ1-2; D ambiguous. Deletions cut 1 base from V and 5 bases from J, with 15 bases between. In germline, CDR1 is SGHDT, CDR2 YYEEEE. The CDR3 has 15 residues. The CDR3 reads CASSLLDNLNYGYTF. CDR3 DNA sequence: TGTGCCAGCAGCTTGTTAGACAACCTGAATTATGGCTACACCTTC.

This clonotype showed up just a few times. The V and J genes are TRBV4-1 and TRBJ2-1; TRBD2 agrees at 7 bases. This CDR3 comprises 18 residues. J was trimmed by 5 bases and V by 6 bases; bases with no gene match: 19. Germline CDR1 is MGHRA and CDR2 is YSYEKL. CDR3 nucleotide sequence: TGCGCCAGCAGTCCCTTGGGCTTAACGGGAGGCTATGACAATGAGCAGTTCTTC. Protein sequence: CASSPLGLTGGYDNEQFF.

The V and J genes are TRBV29-1 and TRBJ2-2, with D perhaps TRBD1 (6 bases). CDR3 size: 14 residues. Germline loops: CDR1 SQVTM, CDR2 ANQGSEA. V was trimmed by 5 bases and J by 3 bases, leaving 13 bases between them. CDR3 amino acids: CSVPSGEDTGELFF. In nucleotides, the CDR3 is TGCAGCGTTCCGTCAGGGGAAGACACCGGGGAGCTGTTTTTT.

The chain uses TRBV30 and TRBJ2-7; the D is unclear. The V end lost 4 bases, the J end lost 0 bases, and 7 bases lay between the germline ends. The germline CDR1 and CDR2 sequences are GTSNPN and SVGIG (reference sequence). This CDR3 has 12 residues. CDR3 in DNA: TGTGCCTGGACAGGAGACTCCTACGAGCAGTACTTC. Translated, it gives CAWTGDSYEQYF.

This clonotype has at least ten counts. The J gene is TRBJ1-1, the V gene TRBV28; possibly TRBD1 for D (6 bases). The ends were cut back, 6 bases at V and 3 bases at J, with 14 bases in the middle. From germline, CDR1 is MDHEN and CDR2 SYDVKM. The CDR3 is made up of 14 amino acids. The CDR3 DNA follows: TGTGCCAGCAGGAAACCCGGGGGCCACACTGAAGCTTTCTTT. This sequence encodes CASRKPGGHTEAFF. The entire variable domain, with the rest obtained from reference TRBV28 and TRBJ1-1, is as follows: DVKVTQSSRYLVKRTGEKVFLECVQDMDHENMFWYRQDPGLGLRLIYFSYDVKMKEKGDIPEGYSVSREKKERFSLILESASTNQTSMYLCASRKPGGHTEAFFGQGTRLTVV.

This clonotype was observed a few times. DNA for the CDR3: TGCAGTGCTAGGGGCCCTTCCTATGGCTACACCTTC. It codes for CSARGPSYGYTF. This chain connects TRBV20-1 to TRBJ1-2; D is ambiguous. The length of the CDR3 is 12 residues. V lost 3 bases and J 4 bases, leaving 9 bases between the germline ends. The germline CDR1 and CDR2 sequences are DFQATT and SNEGSKA (reference sequence).

The V gene is TRBV13, the J gene TRBJ2-1; 11 bases map to TRBD2. CDR3 length: 15 residues. Germline trimming cut 5 bases from V and 5 bases from J; bases unmatched to any gene: 5. The V gene's germline CDR1 is PRHDT and CDR2 FYEKMQ (reference sequence). The DNA for the CDR3 is TGTGCCAGCAGCACCGGGACTAGCGGAGACAATGAGCAGTTCTTC. This translates into CASSTGTSGDNEQFF.

The rearrangement links TRBV12-3 or TRBV12-4 to TRBJ1-1; D is unclear. The V and J ends lost 6 bases and 6 bases respectively, with 23 bases between them. The CDR3 consists of 16 residues. The CDR3 reads CASSQSGRRVEAEAFF. CDR3 DNA sequence: TGTGCCAGCAGCCAAAGCGGAAGACGGGTGGAAGCTGAAGCTTTCTTT.

The chain has TRBV7-9 and TRBJ2-1; 7 bases map to TRBD1. This CDR3 spans 15 amino acids. Germline loops: CDR1 SEHNR, CDR2 FQNEAQ (reference sequence). With 1 base clipped from V and 5 bases from J, the junction kept 5 bases outside the gene matches. CDR3 DNA sequence: TGTGCCAGCAGCTTAGTGGAACAGGGGAACAATGAGCAGTTCTTC. Translating gives CASSLVEQGNNEQFF.

The CDR3 loop reads CSAYPGTSGDSYNEQFF. CDR3 DNA sequence: TGCAGTGCGTACCCCGGGACTAGCGGCGACTCCTACAATGAGCAGTTCTTC. The chain uses TRBV20-1 and TRBJ2-1; TRBD2 aligns across 11 bases. CDR1 is DFQATT, CDR2 SNEGSKA, per germline (reference sequence). This CDR3 is built from 17 residues. J gave up 0 bases and V 6 bases, and 10 bases lay outside the gene matches.

This clonotype showed up many times. This chain links TRBV15 with TRBJ2-3, with D uncertain. This CDR3 has 12 residues. Per germline, CDR1 LNHNV and CDR2 YYDKDF (reference sequence). V was clipped by 3 bases and J by 5 bases, with 6 bases between them. The CDR3 DNA sequence: TGTGCCACCAGCAGGGGCATAGATACGCAGTATTTT. The encoded protein is CATSRGIDTQYF.

The rearrangement links TRBV5-6 to TRBJ2-2; 8 bases are a match to TRBD1. V was clipped by 6 bases and J by 0 bases; unmatched bases: 4. The CDR3 consists of 15 residues. The germline CDR1 and CDR2 sequences are SGHDT and YYEEEE. The CDR3 DNA sequence: TGTGCCAGCAACCGACAGGGGACGAACACCGGGGAGCTGTTTTTT. This encodes CASNRQGTNTGELFF.